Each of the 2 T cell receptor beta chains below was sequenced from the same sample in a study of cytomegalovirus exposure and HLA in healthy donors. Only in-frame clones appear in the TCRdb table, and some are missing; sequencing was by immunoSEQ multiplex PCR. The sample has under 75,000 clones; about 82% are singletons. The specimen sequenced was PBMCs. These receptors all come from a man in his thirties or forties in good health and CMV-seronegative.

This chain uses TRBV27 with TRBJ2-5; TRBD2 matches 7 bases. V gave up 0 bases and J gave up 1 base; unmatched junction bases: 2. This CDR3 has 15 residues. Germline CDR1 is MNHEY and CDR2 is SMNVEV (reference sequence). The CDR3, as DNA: TGTGCCAGCAGTTTATCAGCGGGGCCCCAAGAGACCCAGTACTTC. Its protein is CASSLSAGPQETQYF.

Here the CDR3 DNA reads TGTGCCAGCAGGGGGGGACAGGGGTACGAGCAGTACTTC. This translates into CASRGGQGYEQYF. V and J are TRBV2 and TRBJ2-7; 10 positions agree with TRBD1. V shed 6 bases, J shed 4 bases, and the junction held 3 bases outside the gene matches. The CDR3 covers 13 residues. The germline V gene has CDR1 SNHLY and CDR2 FYNNEI.